What follows is one T cell receptor beta chain and its context. The record originates from a study of T cells in Graves' hyperthyroidism and ophthalmopathy. The CDR3 runs to 15 residues. J was trimmed by 5 bases and V by 6 bases; bases with no gene match: 8. Per the germline V gene, CDR1 is DFQATT and CDR2 is SNEGSKA (reference sequence). RNA transcripts provided the source from which TCR beta CDR3 regions were amplified. HTBI primers were employed in a first-round RT-PCR of the TCR CDR3. MiXCR was run by TCRdb on the multiplex PCR reads, yielding one entry per CDR3 protein. The sample includes about 46,000 distinct CDR3 sequences, more than 40% seen only once; the top ten take about 30%.

The sample taken for sequencing was peripheral blood or thyroid tissue (not recorded which). The rearrangement links TRBV20-1 to TRBJ2-5; 14 bases align to TRBD2. This receptor was obtained from a woman between 45 and 65 years old with Graves' hyperthyroidism. CDR3 bases: TGCAGTGCAGTGGGGACTAGCGGGAGAATGGAGACCCAGTACTTC. This sequence encodes CSAVGTSGRMETQYF.